By proportion, the clone carrying this TCR beta chain is hyperexpanded. Antigen unknown. This CDR3 is built from 15 residues. Looked up from germline, CDR1 is LGHDT and CDR2 is YNNKEL (reference sequence). V was clipped by 4 bases and J by 3 bases; unmatched bases: 7. Live CD3+CD8+TCRalphabeta+ cells were sorted into four subsets by PD-1 and/or TIGIT. Each library started from around 14 ng of total RNA using the QIAseq Immune Repertoire TCR panel. Via MiXCR, TCRdb re-called the reads, giving one row per CDR3 protein. The sample yields over 450 distinct CDR3 sequences, approximately 8% seen once. This record belongs to a study of circulating CD8 cells and anti-PD-1 response in melanoma. The wider study: Every 2 weeks, patients got 3 mg/kg nivolumab intravenously.

Study-wide findings and caveats: Clonotype sharing was highest between DPOS and TIGIT subsets.

This chain links TRBV3-1 with TRBJ2-7; 9 bases fit TRBD2. The receptor was isolated from a human donor with melanoma. This sample comprised CD8+ T cells from PBMCs, obtained at baseline or after one month of anti-PD-1 therapy (not recorded which). The CDR3 coding sequence is TGTGCCAGCAGCCCCAGCGGGGGGCTAGGCTACGAGCAGTACTTC. This gives the protein CASSPSGGLGYEQYF.